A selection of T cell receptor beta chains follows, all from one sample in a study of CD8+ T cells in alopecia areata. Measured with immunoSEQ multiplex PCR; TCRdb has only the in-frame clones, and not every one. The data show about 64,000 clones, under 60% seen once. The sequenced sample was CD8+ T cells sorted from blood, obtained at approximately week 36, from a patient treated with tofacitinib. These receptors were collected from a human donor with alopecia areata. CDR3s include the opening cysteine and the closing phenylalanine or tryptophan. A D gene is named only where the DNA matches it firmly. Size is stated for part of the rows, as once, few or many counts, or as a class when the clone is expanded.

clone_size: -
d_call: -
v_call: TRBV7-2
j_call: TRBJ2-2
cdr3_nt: TGTGCCAGCACCATTATGGGAGCGGTAAACACCGGGGAGCTGTTTTTT
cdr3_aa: CASTIMGAVNTGELFF

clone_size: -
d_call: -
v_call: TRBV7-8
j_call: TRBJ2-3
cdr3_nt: TGTGCCAGCAGCCCCAGGACTGGCACAGATACGCAGTATTTT
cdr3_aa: CASSPRTGTDTQYF

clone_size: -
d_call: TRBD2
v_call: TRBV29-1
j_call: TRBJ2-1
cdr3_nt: TGCAGCGCCCGTAGCGGGGGTGAGCAGTTCTTC
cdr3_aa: CSARSGGEQFF

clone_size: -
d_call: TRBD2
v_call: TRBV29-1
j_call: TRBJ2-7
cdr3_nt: TGCAGCGCATCCGGGACTAGCGACTACGAGCAGTACTTC
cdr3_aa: CSASGTSDYEQYF

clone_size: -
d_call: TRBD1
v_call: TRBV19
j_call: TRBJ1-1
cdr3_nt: TGTGCCAGTAGTGTGGGACAGACGTCTTTCTTT
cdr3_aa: CASSVGQTSFF

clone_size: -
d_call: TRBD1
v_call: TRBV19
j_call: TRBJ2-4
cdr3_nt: TGTGCCAGTAGTCCAGGGGGCGAGGCTGACATTCAGTACTTC
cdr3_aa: CASSPGGEADIQYF

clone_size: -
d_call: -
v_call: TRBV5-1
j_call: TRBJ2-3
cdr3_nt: TGCGCCAGCAGCTTGAATGCAGATACGCAGTATTTT
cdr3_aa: CASSLNADTQYF

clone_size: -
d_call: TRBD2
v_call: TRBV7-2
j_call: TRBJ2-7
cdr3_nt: TGTGCCAGCAGCTTGGGACTAGCTGGCGAGCAGTACTTC
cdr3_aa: CASSLGLAGEQYF

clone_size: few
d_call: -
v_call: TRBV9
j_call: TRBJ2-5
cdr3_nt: TGTGCCAGCAGCCCTAGGACAGCAGAGACCCAGTACTTC
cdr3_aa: CASSPRTAETQYF

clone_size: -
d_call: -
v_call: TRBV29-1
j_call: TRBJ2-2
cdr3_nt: TGCAGCGTCTTGTGGGGAGAGGGGACCGGGGAGCTGTTTTTT
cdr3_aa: CSVLWGEGTGELFF

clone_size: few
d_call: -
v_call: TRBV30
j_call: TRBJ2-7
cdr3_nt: TGTGCCTGGAATGGTGGGGGAGACGAGCAGTACTTC
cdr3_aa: CAWNGGGDEQYF

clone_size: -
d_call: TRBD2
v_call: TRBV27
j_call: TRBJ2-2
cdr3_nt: TGTGCCAGCAGTTTAACCCGCGCGGGAGTTAACGGGGAGCTGTTTTTT
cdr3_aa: CASSLTRAGVNGELFF

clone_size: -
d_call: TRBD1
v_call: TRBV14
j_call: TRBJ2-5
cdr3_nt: TGTGCCAGCAGCCCGCGGACAGGACGGGAGACCCAGTACTTC
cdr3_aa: CASSPRTGRETQYF

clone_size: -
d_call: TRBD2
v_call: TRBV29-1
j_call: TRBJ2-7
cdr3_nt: TGCAGCGTTGGAGCTGGACTAGTCTACGAGCAGTACTTC
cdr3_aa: CSVGAGLVYEQYF

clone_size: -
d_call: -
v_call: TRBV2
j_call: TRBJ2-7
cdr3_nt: TGTGCCAGCAGTGTGGGGAGTTACGAGCAGTACTTC
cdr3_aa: CASSVGSYEQYF

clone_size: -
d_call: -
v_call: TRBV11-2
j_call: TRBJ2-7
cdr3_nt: TGTGCCAGCAGCTTAGGAGGGGACCATTACGAGCAGTACTTC
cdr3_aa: CASSLGGDHYEQYF

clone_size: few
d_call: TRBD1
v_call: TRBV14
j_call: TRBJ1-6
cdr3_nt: TGTGCCAGCAGCCAAGATCGGGACAGGGGTAATTCACCCCTCCACTTT
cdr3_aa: CASSQDRDRGNSPLHF

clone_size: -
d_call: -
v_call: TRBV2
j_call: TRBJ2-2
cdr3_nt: TGTGCCAGCAGCCGCACCGGGGAGCTGTTTTTT
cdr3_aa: CASSRTGELFF

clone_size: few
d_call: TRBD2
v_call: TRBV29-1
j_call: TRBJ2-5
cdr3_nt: TGCAGCGTTGAAGGGGGACTAGCGGGCTATCAAGAGACCCAGTACTTC
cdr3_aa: CSVEGGLAGYQETQYF